This T cell receptor (beta chain) was identified in a study of T cells after yellow fever vaccination. Study-level information: Fractions containing few cells were prepared with SMART-Seq v4 Ultra Low Input.

V was pared by 0 bases and J by 3 bases, with 11 bases of the junction left unmatched. The germline V gene encodes CDR1 DFQATT and CDR2 SNEGSKA (reference sequence). This CDR3 comprises 16 residues. Via MiXCR, TCRdb re-called the 5' RACE reads, giving one row per CDR3 protein. The table lists under 700,000 distinct CDR3 sequences, about a sixth of them singletons. Details on this clonotype: Its target is not known.

The study's findings and limits: Though it reached lower strength, the secondary response hit its peak faster, day 5 versus 15. The booster response re-showed most primary clones: around 97% CD4, around 87% CD8. The appearance of a small share of clonotypes in both CD4 and CD8 compartments was observed.

The sequence came from a young man who received the YFV17D yellow fever vaccine. The chain employs TRBV20-1 and TRBJ2-7, with 7 bases matching TRBD1. The material sequenced was PBMCs, taken 5 days after the first yellow fever vaccination. CDR3 bases: TGCAGTGCTAGAGACCGGGACAGTTTATCGTTCTACGAGCAGTACTTC. Amino acid sequence: CSARDRDSLSFYEQYF.